Shown below are 14 T cell receptor beta chains from a single sample sequenced in a study of blood T cell repertoires in COVID-19. Libraries were prepared by immunoSEQ multiplex PCR; TCRdb keeps only in-frame clonotypes and omits some of them. The table shows hundreds of thousands of clones, with over 75% occurring only once. Specimen: peripheral blood. The origin of the receptors is a woman in her 50s who had recovered from COVID-19.

V gene TRBV4-3 combines with J gene TRBJ2-3; 8 bases match TRBD2. Looked up from germline, CDR1 is LGHNA and CDR2 is YSLEER. The CDR3 covers 18 residues. After removal of 0 bases from V and 2 bases from J, the junction contained 10 bases not matched to a gene. The CDR3 sequence is CASSQDGISGVNTDTQYF. The DNA of the CDR3 is TGCGCCAGCAGCCAAGATGGCATTAGCGGGGTTAACACAGATACGCAGTATTTT.

The chain joins TRBV27 to TRBJ2-7, with D possibly matching TRBD1 (5 bases). Germline lookup yields CDR1 MNHEY and CDR2 SMNVEV (reference sequence). The CDR3 contains 14 residues. V shed 5 bases and J shed 0 bases, with 11 bases lying between them. CDR3 protein: CASSLQGSSYEQYF. In DNA, the CDR3 is TGTGCCAGCAGTCTTCAGGGTAGCTCCTACGAGCAGTACTTC.

The CDR3 here is CATSDFRTSGGIGELFF. The DNA for the CDR3 is TGTGCCACCAGTGATTTTCGGACTAGCGGGGGAATCGGGGAGCTGTTTTTT. This chain connects TRBV24-1 to TRBJ2-2; TRBD2 aligns across 13 bases. J gave up 7 bases and V 1 base, and 5 bases lay outside the gene matches. Looked up from germline, CDR1 is KGHDR and CDR2 is SFDVKD. The CDR3 contains 17 residues.

The V call is TRBV6-4, the J call TRBJ2-3; 13 nucleotides align to TRBD2. Germline assignment: CDR1 MRHNA and CDR2 SNTAGT. Trimming at V came to 4 bases and at J to 4 bases, leaving 5 bases not matched to a gene. There are 16 residues in the CDR3. The chain's CDR3 is CASSATSGGAPDTQYF. Here the CDR3 DNA reads TGTGCCAGCAGTGCAACTAGCGGGGGGGCCCCAGATACGCAGTATTTT.

The V call is TRBV19, the J call TRBJ2-7, with TRBD2 matching 12 bases. The trim removed 6 bases at V and 6 bases at J, leaving 6 bases unmatched. This CDR3 contains 14 residues. The germline gives CDR1 LNHDA, CDR2 SQIVND (reference sequence). The CDR3 DNA sequence: TGTGCCAGTAGCCTTCAGGGACTAGCGGGCGAGCAGTACTTC. It translates to CASSLQGLAGEQYF.

The chain couples TRBV15 to TRBJ2-1, with TRBD2 matching 15 bases. This CDR3 is built from 15 residues. Germline CDR1 reads LNHNV; CDR2 reads YYDKDF (reference sequence). Trimming took 5 bases from V and 11 from J; bases not matched to a gene: 7. The CDR3 is CATSVRTSGGAKQFF. The DNA for the CDR3 is TGTGCCACCAGCGTACGGACTAGCGGGGGGGCCAAGCAGTTCTTC.

The rearrangement joins TRBV7-2 to TRBJ1-2; 8 nucleotides align to TRBD1. Trimming at V came to 1 base and at J to 4 bases, leaving 5 bases not matched to a gene. Germline CDR1 reads SGHTA; CDR2 reads FQGNSA. CDR3 length: 15 residues. The CDR3 loop reads CASSLGGQGVYGYTF. CDR3 in DNA: TGTGCCAGCAGCTTAGGCGGACAGGGTGTCTATGGCTACACCTTC.

The J gene is TRBJ2-1, the V gene TRBV7-3; 10 nucleotides agree with TRBD1. The germline CDR1 and CDR2 sequences are SGHTA and FQGTGA. The CDR3 loop spans 15 amino acids. V was clipped by 4 bases and J by 2 bases; unmatched bases: 2. The CDR3 DNA reads TGTGCCAGCAGCTGGGGACAGGGGACCTACAATGAGCAGTTCTTC. Translated, it gives CASSWGQGTYNEQFF.

This clone was seen just once. This chain links TRBV29-1 with TRBJ2-3; no clear D. The V and J ends lost 5 bases and 0 bases respectively, with 6 bases between them. The CDR3 is 12 residues long. Germline CDR1 and CDR2: SQVTM and ANQGSEA. In DNA, the CDR3 is TGCAGCGTTTTATCTAGCACAGATACGCAGTATTTT. Its translation is CSVLSSTDTQYF.

The CDR3 sequence: CASSIGARTGTQYF. In DNA form, the CDR3 reads TGTGCCAGTAGTATTGGTGCCCGGACAGGGACCCAGTACTTC. The chain combines TRBV19 with TRBJ2-5, with 7 bases lining up with TRBD1. Germline trimming cut 3 bases from V and 7 bases from J; bases unmatched to any gene: 8. In germline, CDR1 is LNHDA, CDR2 SQIVND (reference sequence). This CDR3 region has 14 residues.

The chain carries TRBV18 and TRBJ2-7; no reliable D call. This CDR3 has 14 amino acids. V lost 3 bases to trimming and J lost 2 bases, with 11 bases between them. The germline V gene has CDR1 KGHSH and CDR2 LQKENI. CDR3 region: CASSPSVETYEQYF. In DNA form, the CDR3 reads TGTGCCAGCTCACCGAGTGTAGAAACCTACGAGCAGTACTTC.

The chain links TRBV6-5 to TRBJ2-2, with D possibly being TRBD2 (6 bases). V lost 6 bases to trimming and J lost 7 bases, with 12 bases between them. Germline V gene lookup returns CDR1 MNHEY and CDR2 SVGAGI. The CDR3 sequence is 13 residues long. In DNA form, the CDR3 reads TGTGCCAGCAGGACCTGGGGGGACGGGGAGCTGTTTTTT. Its protein is CASRTWGDGELFF.

This sequence joins TRBV24-1 and TRBJ2-3; possible D gene TRBD2, 5 bases. Trimming took off 4 bases at V and 4 bases at J, with 14 bases between the two ends. In germline, CDR1 is KGHDR, CDR2 SFDVKD. The CDR3 loop spans 15 amino acids. The CDR3 region is CATSEPGRTADTQYF. CDR3 DNA sequence: TGTGCCACCAGTGAACCGGGGAGAACGGCAGATACGCAGTATTTT.

This clone has just a few counts. This chain joins TRBV9 and TRBJ2-2, with D possibly matching TRBD2 (6 bases). The CDR3 runs 16 residues. With 3 bases removed from V and 2 bases from J, the gap between germline ends came to 14 bases. Germline V lookup: CDR1 SGDLS, CDR2 YYNGEE. CDR3 bases: TGTGCCAGCAGCGGGACTCTCGGGGGTAACACCGGGGAGCTGTTTTTT. Amino acids: CASSGTLGGNTGELFF.